This TCR beta chain came from a study of shared clonotypes between healthy human individuals (dated by TCRdb to between 2020 and 2021). In the study overall: Two women and three men aged 18 to 49 years were included in the cohort. For each donor, three plates each were used for CD4 naive and CD4 memory, two plates were used for CD8 naive, and one plate was used for CD8 memory. To estimate repertoire size and how much clonotype sharing occurs between individuals, the study deeply sequenced the blood TCR repertoires of five healthy adults. Libraries were prepared and TCR repertoires were sequenced by different laboratories using diverse techniques, in order to increase sequencing depth and limit assay-specific biases. Per donor, leukapheresis produced somewhere between about 0.94 and 8.9 billion PBMCs.

Regarding this clone: Its antigen is unknown. It has no much larger one-base neighbor in the sample; base qualities were not kept.

TCR CDR3 regions were amplified from genomic DNA by multiplex PCR using the deep immunoSEQ assay. Extracted genomic DNA from each cell subset was spread evenly across all wells of several immunoSEQ 96-well plates, with each plate serving as a replicate. Each replicate PCR for sorted subsets received approximately 220 ng genomic DNA, equal to 28,000 or so T cell genomes. Purified libraries were measured with a Qubit 3.0 fluorometer, size-checked on a Bioanalyzer 2100, and measured again with the KAPA Library Quantification kit. A separate single-read 150-cycle Illumina NextSeq 550 flow cell was used to sequence each immunoSEQ 96-well plate. The paper's data handling went like this. Because the immunoSEQ output included only junctional sequences and no quality scores, the filtering could not be the same as the filtering used for full-length reads. Sequences were annotated with PyIR, a Python wrapper for IgBLAST v1.9, and V/J genes and CDR3 were assigned using IMGT germline references. Reads were removed for weak V/J assignments (E-value above 1e-6), missing CDR3, stop codons, out-of-frame junctions, or ambiguous translated residues. V3J clonotypes were defined by identical inferred V gene, J gene, and CDR3 amino acid sequence. Percentage overlap between repertoires was computed as shared unique clonotypes divided by the size of the smaller repertoire. Repertoire richness was assessed with RTK rarefaction, the Chao1 estimator, and Recon v2.1 estimates of unobserved clonotypes. Generation probabilities were computed with OLGA for all TCRbeta clonotypes obtained by the gDNA method from several donors. TCRdb obtained this table from immuneACCESS and retained in-frame rearrangements with V and J assigned. These tables miss some clones; where compared with another copy, unresolved V genes account for less than half of the shortfall, and the remainder is unexplained. V, J and clone size were drawn from that table, and D and trimming were deduced from the DNA. The sample yields about 2.4 million clones; under 95% were counted once. Jointly, the top ten make up 0.36% of the sample.

What the research found in general, with its limitations: Across a handful of donors, approximately 5% of naive CD4, roughly 3.3% of naive CD8, 2.3% of memory CD4, and approximately 0.4% of memory CD8 clonotypes were shared. Compared with non-shared clonotypes, the clonotypes found in all four sorted-subset donors had higher generation probabilities. The genetic and exposure-history diversity represented was limited by the small number of donors. Estimated clonotype richness was generally larger for naive than for memory subsets. Only blood was sampled, and tissue TCR repertoires likely differ from those in blood. Incomplete sequencing was indicated by rarefaction of sorted-subset datasets, despite the large sequencing depth. Pairwise subsampling led to the expectation that sequencing depth would affect the degree of clonotype sharing among donors.

Healthy HIV-negative adults with no recently reported acute infections or vaccinations were included as donors. Every donor was a Caucasian adult residing in Nashville, Tennessee, USA. CD4+ T cells were enriched by magnetic negative selection; naive cells were then positively selected on CD45RA, and the negative fraction formed the memory subset. Blood was obtained by leukapheresis, after which PBMCs were separated by Ficoll-Histopaque density gradient centrifugation and cryopreserved in liquid nitrogen vapor phase. Purity and quantity of every magnetically sorted T cell population were checked by analytical flow cytometry. Each sorted fraction had its genomic DNA isolated and then quantified by UV absorbance on a Nanodrop 2000c. V trim: 4 bases; J trim: 0 bases; unmatched bases: 6. The CDR3 runs 16 residues from the cysteine to the phenylalanine. Of the read, only the CDR3 DNA is kept; its 48 bases are in frame from base 1. For CDR1 and CDR2, the germline V gene lists MNHEY and SVGAGI.

The clonotype comes from a man younger than 35 in good health. Some clones in this sample may be carry-over from other donors' samples. The V and J genes are TRBV6-5 and TRBJ1-3, with TRBD1 identical over 7 junction bases. The sample was naive CD4+ T cells from PBMCs. The cell subset or site label of this sample denotes: CD45RA+ positively selected. The DNA sequence is given as TGTGCCAGCAGTTTCCTGACAGGGAACTCTGGAAACACCATATATTTT. Its coded protein is CASSFLTGNSGNTIYF.